One and the same sample provided the 22 T cell receptor beta chains below, sequenced in a study of cytomegalovirus exposure and HLA in healthy donors. PCR involved 60 Vbeta and 13 Jbeta primers. TCRdb keeps only in-frame clones here, not all; method: immunoSEQ multiplex PCR. The sample has under 200,000 clones, around 80% seen once. The sequenced sample consisted of PBMCs. These receptors all come from a woman in her fifties or sixties in good health and CMV-seropositive.

V gene TRBV5-1 combines with J gene TRBJ2-2; D perhaps matches TRBD1 (5 bases). Trimming pared 3 bases from V and 5 bases from J, leaving 11 bases between. Germline loops: CDR1 SGHRS, CDR2 YFSETQ. This CDR3 has 14 amino acids. CDR3 protein: CASSSGWITGELFF. The CDR3 DNA reads TGCGCCAGCAGCTCAGGGTGGATTACCGGGGAGCTGTTTTTT.

The chain has TRBV5-6 and TRBJ1-1; the match to TRBD1 covers 7 bases. CDR1 and CDR2 from the germline V gene are SGHDT and YYEEEE. The CDR3 is 14 residues long. With 4 bases clipped from V and 0 bases from J, the junction kept 3 bases outside the gene matches. CDR3: CASSQDRMNTEAFF. CDR3 in DNA: TGTGCCAGCAGCCAGGACAGGATGAACACTGAAGCTTTCTTT.

J is TRBJ2-1 and V is TRBV19; 7 bases are a match to TRBD2. The J segment lost 3 bases and the V segment lost 4 bases, leaving 3 bases of the junction unmatched. Germline CDR1 LNHDA, CDR2 SQIVND (reference sequence). The CDR3 totals 14 residues. Written as DNA, the CDR3 is TGTGCCAGTAGTAGACTAGCTGGCTACAATGAGCAGTTCTTC. Protein product: CASSRLAGYNEQFF.

V usage is TRBV29-1 and J usage is TRBJ1-2, with D perhaps TRBD1 (5 bases). Trimming pared 1 base from V and 4 bases from J, leaving 7 bases between. CDR3 size: 12 residues. CDR1 and CDR2 from the germline V gene are SQVTM and ANQGSEA. DNA for the CDR3: TGCAGCGTTGAAGTGGGGCCCTATGGCTACACCTTC. Amino acid sequence: CSVEVGPYGYTF.

In this sample, this clone turned up a few times. The J gene is TRBJ2-1, the V gene TRBV27; D ambiguous. The germline V and J ends were trimmed by 8 bases and 0 bases, with 8 bases remaining between them. This CDR3 has 13 amino acids. Germline V CDR1 and CDR2: MNHEY, SMNVEV (reference sequence). CDR3 coding DNA: TGTGCCAGCTGCCCGAGCTCCTACAATGAGCAGTTCTTC. Translation: CASCPSSYNEQFF.

This chain connects TRBV28 to TRBJ1-6; possibly TRBD1 for D (5 bases). The germline V gene encodes CDR1 MDHEN and CDR2 SYDVKM. V lost 2 bases, J lost 9 bases, and 5 bases lay in between. This CDR3 is 12 amino acids long. CDR3 in amino acids: CASSLQGSPLHF. In DNA, the CDR3 is TGTGCCAGCAGTTTACAGGGTTCACCCCTCCACTTT. Full variable domain (missing parts from reference TRBV28 and TRBJ1-6): DVKVTQSSRYLVKRTGEKVFLECVQDMDHENMFWYRQDPGLGLRLIYFSYDVKMKEKGDIPEGYSVSREKKERFSLILESASTNQTSMYLCASSLQGSPLHFGNGTRLTVT.

This chain connects TRBV27 to TRBJ2-7; D is possibly TRBD2 (5 bases). The germline CDR1 and CDR2 sequences are MNHEY and SMNVEV (reference sequence). The CDR3 loop spans 14 amino acids. V shed 4 bases and J shed 3 bases, with 13 bases lying between them. The CDR3 coding sequence is TGTGCCAGCAGTTATTCCACCGGGAACTACGAGCAGTACTTC. This codes for CASSYSTGNYEQYF.

The genes are TRBV9 and TRBJ1-1; 10 bases align to TRBD1. The CDR3 totals 14 residues. J lost 5 bases, V lost 4 bases, and 5 bases had no gene match. Germline V lookup: CDR1 SGDLS, CDR2 YYNGEE. The CDR3 region is CASSPGTGVTEAFF. DNA of the CDR3: TGTGCCAGCAGCCCAGGGACAGGGGTGACTGAAGCTTTCTTT. The full variable domain, in which reference TRBV9 and TRBJ1-1 provide the parts outside the CDR3, is DSGVTQTPKHLITATGQRVTLRCSPRSGDLSVYWYQQSLDQGLQFLIQYYNGEERAKGNILERFSAQQFPDLHSELNLSSLELGDSALYFCASSPGTGVTEAFFGQGTRLTVV.

This chain connects TRBV7-6 to TRBJ2-5; 7 nucleotides line up with TRBD1. The J segment lost 2 bases and the V segment lost 5 bases, leaving 2 bases of the junction unmatched. The CDR3 totals 13 residues. The V gene's germline CDR1 is SGHVS and CDR2 FNYEAQ. The DNA for the CDR3 is TGTGCCAGCAGCGGACAGGAACAAGAGACCCAGTACTTC. Amino acid sequence: CASSGQEQETQYF.

The chain is built from TRBV7-9 and TRBJ2-1; 9 bases match TRBD2. The V segment lost 5 bases and the J segment 5 bases; nucleotides outside the gene matches: 7. The germline gives CDR1 SEHNR, CDR2 FQNEAQ (reference sequence). The length of the CDR3 is 15 residues. The CDR3 is CASSPTSGRDNEQFF. The CDR3 nucleotides are TGTGCCAGCAGCCCGACTAGCGGACGAGACAATGAGCAGTTCTTC.

This clone was counted a few times. The V and J genes are TRBV28 and TRBJ1-1; weak D call: TRBD1 (5 bases). The germline gives CDR1 MDHEN, CDR2 SYDVKM. This CDR3 has 15 amino acids. Trimming took off 6 bases at V and 2 bases at J, with 16 bases between the two ends. The chain's CDR3 is CASSLMDKKNTEAFF. The CDR3 coding sequence is TGTGCCAGCAGCCTGATGGACAAGAAAAACACTGAAGCTTTCTTT.

The chain carries TRBV30 and TRBJ2-3, with 11 bases that match TRBD2. CDR3 length equals 21 residues. CDR1 is GTSNPN, CDR2 SVGIG, per germline (reference sequence). Losses at the gene ends were 4 bases for V and 3 bases for J; bases not matched to a gene: 24. This CDR3 reads CAWMGSIYRVASGRRTDTQYF. The CDR3, as DNA: TGTGCCTGGATGGGGTCCATTTACAGGGTGGCTAGCGGGAGGCGGACAGATACGCAGTATTTT.

The J gene is TRBJ2-7, the V gene TRBV30; 11 positions match TRBD2. Germline trimming cut 0 bases from V and 6 bases from J; bases unmatched to any gene: 4. Germline CDR1 GTSNPN, CDR2 SVGIG (reference sequence). This CDR3 region has 14 residues. The CDR3 DNA follows: TGTGCCTGGAGTGTCCTAGCGGGAGGCCTCGAGCAGTACTTC. Its translation is CAWSVLAGGLEQYF.

The chain links TRBV28 to TRBJ1-5; possibly TRBD1 for D (5 bases). The CDR3 runs 13 residues. CDR1 is MDHEN and CDR2 is SYDVKM in the germline V gene. The V gene lost 6 bases and the J gene lost 2 bases, with 8 bases spanning the gap. The DNA for the CDR3 is TGTGCCAGCAGGCTACAGGGCAATCAGCCCCAGCATTTT. This encodes CASRLQGNQPQHF. Drawing the rest from reference TRBV28 and TRBJ1-5, the complete variable domain is DVKVTQSSRYLVKRTGEKVFLECVQDMDHENMFWYRQDPGLGLRLIYFSYDVKMKEKGDIPEGYSVSREKKERFSLILESASTNQTSMYLCASRLQGNQPQHFGDGTRLSIL.

The gene calls are TRBV29-1 and TRBJ2-7; the match to TRBD1 covers 7 bases. The CDR3 has 13 residues. V trimming: 7 bases; J trimming: 2 bases; junction bases outside the gene matches: 8. Per germline, CDR1 SQVTM and CDR2 ANQGSEA. CDR3 bases: TGCAGCGGCCTCCAGGGGGAGACCTACGAGCAGTACTTC. Its translation is CSGLQGETYEQYF.

The chain employs TRBV7-2 and TRBJ1-5; TRBD1 is a possible D gene (5 bases). There are 14 residues in the CDR3. Germline-derived CDR1 and CDR2 are SGHTA and FQGNSA. V was cut by 5 bases and J by 2 bases, with 10 bases left in between. The CDR3 spells CASSTSRGNQPQHF. CDR3 nucleotides: TGTGCCAGCAGCACCAGCAGGGGCAATCAGCCCCAGCATTTT.

The V gene is TRBV28, the J gene TRBJ1-5, with TRBD1 matching 9 bases. This CDR3 region has 17 residues. Trimming at V came to 4 bases and at J to 7 bases, leaving 14 bases not matched to a gene. The germline gives CDR1 MDHEN, CDR2 SYDVKM. In DNA form, the CDR3 reads TGTGCCAGCAGTTCCCCTAGAACAGGGGGCGCGGGACAGCCCCAGCATTTT. Protein sequence: CASSSPRTGGAGQPQHF. The full variable domain, in which reference TRBV28 and TRBJ1-5 provide the parts outside the CDR3, is DVKVTQSSRYLVKRTGEKVFLECVQDMDHENMFWYRQDPGLGLRLIYFSYDVKMKEKGDIPEGYSVSREKKERFSLILESASTNQTSMYLCASSSPRTGGAGQPQHFGDGTRLSIL.

This clone was counted only a few times. The rearrangement joins TRBV19 to TRBJ1-2; TRBD1 matches 7 bases. Trimming cost V 1 base and J 3 bases; bases outside gene matches: 5. Germline V lookup: CDR1 LNHDA, CDR2 SQIVND (reference sequence). The CDR3 has 15 residues. The CDR3 DNA reads as TGTGCCAGTAGTATAGGACAGGGAGGATACTATGGCTACACCTTC. The encoded protein is CASSIGQGGYYGYTF.

This chain connects TRBV6-5 to TRBJ1-2; TRBD1 aligns across 7 bases. The CDR3 totals 13 residues. The ends lost 2 bases at V and 7 bases at J; junction bases unmatched: 4. Germline V gene sequence: CDR1 MNHEY, CDR2 SVGAGI. In DNA, the CDR3 is TGTGCCAGCAGTTACGAGGGGGCAGGTGGCTACACCTTC. This encodes CASSYEGAGGYTF.

The DNA of the CDR3 is TGTGCCAGCAGCTTCTTTACCTCGGCTGAAGCTTTCTTT. Its protein is CASSFFTSAEAFF. The chain is built from TRBV7-2 and TRBJ1-1, with no clear D. Germline CDR1 reads SGHTA; CDR2 reads FQGNSA. This CDR3 region has 13 residues. V lost 3 bases and J lost 6, with 11 bases in between.

V is TRBV6-5 and J is TRBJ1-5; 12 bases fit TRBD1. Trimming removed 6 bases from V and 2 bases from J; junction bases left unmatched: 2. Germline V gene data show CDR1 as MNHEY and CDR2 as SVGAGI. This CDR3 has 15 residues. CDR3 nucleotides: TGTGCCAGCAGGGGACAGGGGGCGGGCAATCAGCCCCAGCATTTT. It translates to CASRGQGAGNQPQHF.

This rearrangement joins TRBV29-1 to TRBJ1-2, with D maybe TRBD1 (6 bases). With 1 base removed from V and 7 bases from J, the gap between germline ends came to 13 bases. Per germline, CDR1 SQVTM and CDR2 ANQGSEA. CDR3 length: 13 amino acids. CDR3 residues: CSVEGTARGGYTF. The CDR3 nucleotides read TGCAGCGTTGAAGGGACAGCCAGGGGTGGCTACACCTTC.